The rows below give T cell receptor beta chains drawn from one sample of a study of CD4 and CD8 cells across lung adenocarcinoma regions. TCRdb redid the calling of the PCR reads with MiXCR, one entry per CDR3 protein. The sample consists of approximately 2,200 distinct CDR3 sequences, around half of them appearing once. The sample consisted of CD4+ T cells from the center of a lung tumor. These receptors originate from a female donor with lung adenocarcinoma. The CD4 and CD8 labels of this study may be unreliable. The CDR3 runs from the conserved cysteine through the conserved F or W. D genes are given only for firm matches.

V: TRBV27; D: -; J: TRBJ2-1; CDR3: CASSASLLNEQFF
V: TRBV6-1; D: TRBD1; J: -; CDR3: CASNRDRGRYEQYF
V: TRBV6-1; D: -; J: TRBJ2-5; CDR3: CASSEDPDDRSQYF
V: TRBV4-2; D: TRBD2; J: TRBJ2-5; CDR3: CASSQDGLAGAETQYF
V: TRBV6-5; D: TRBD1; J: TRBJ2-7; CDR3: CASSYSNRDRDFCEQYF
V: TRBV6-1; D: -; J: TRBJ2-7; CDR3: CASSDRVEGLYEQYF
V: TRBV6-5; D: -; J: TRBJ2-2; CDR3: CASSYVQGLAGELFF
V: TRBV12-3/TRBV12-4; D: -; J: TRBJ1-1; CDR3: CASHSRENPEAFF
V: TRBV6-1; D: -; J: -; CDR3: CASSEEGTEPYEQYF
V: TRBV27; D: -; J: TRBJ2-1; CDR3: CASRDTGRVNEQFF
V: TRBV6-1; D: TRBD2; J: TRBJ2-1; CDR3: CASSPYSGSGNNEQFF
V: TRBV12-3/TRBV12-4; D: TRBD1; J: TRBJ1-2; CDR3: CASSLRDRPNYGYTF
V: TRBV27; D: -; J: TRBJ1-2; CDR3: CASMSRDGYTF
V: TRBV4-1; D: TRBD1; J: TRBJ2-6; CDR3: CASSHTPGQAGSGANVLTF
V: TRBV6-1; D: TRBD1; J: -; CDR3: CASSPPRQGARETQYF
V: TRBV6-1; D: -; J: TRBJ2-4; CDR3: CASSDWTVLAKNIQYF
V: TRBV4-1; D: TRBD2; J: TRBJ2-1; CDR3: CASSGRGSEQFF
V: TRBV7-2; D: -; J: TRBJ2-3; CDR3: CASSLNSPPTDTQYF
V: TRBV4-2; D: -; J: TRBJ2-1; CDR3: CASSQETGSNEQFF
V: TRBV10-1; D: TRBD1; J: TRBJ2-1; CDR3: CASSEVPQGRGLSSLNEQFF
V: TRBV6-1; D: TRBD2; J: TRBJ2-1; CDR3: CASSEKRASGRVYNEQFF
V: TRBV10-1; D: TRBD2; J: TRBJ2-3; CDR3: CASSDRGSSTDTQYF
V: TRBV6-1; D: TRBD2; J: TRBJ2-5; CDR3: CASTRGGGAETQYF
V: TRBV27; D: TRBD2; J: TRBJ2-1; CDR3: CASTASGSYNEQFF
V: TRBV28; D: TRBD2; J: TRBJ2-1; CDR3: CASRRGSGNEQFF
V: TRBV6-1; D: -; J: TRBJ1-1; CDR3: CASNLQVNTEAFF
V: TRBV10-1; D: -; J: -; CDR3: CASSDGKPPSYEQYF
V: TRBV10-1; D: TRBD2; J: TRBJ2-3; CDR3: CASRGSGSGGTDTQYF
V: TRBV19; D: -; J: TRBJ2-1; CDR3: CASTAGDGMGEQFF
V: TRBV20-1; D: -; J: TRBJ2-1; CDR3: CSAEQGQAYNEQFF
V: TRBV10-1; D: -; J: TRBJ2-4; CDR3: CAGGLGGRTQDIQYF
V: TRBV6-5; D: TRBD1; J: TRBJ1-4; CDR3: CASSSRDRGLEKLFF
V: TRBV6-1; D: TRBD1; J: TRBJ1-2; CDR3: CASTRGTGAYGYTF
V: TRBV5-5; D: TRBD2; J: TRBJ2-3; CDR3: CASSRTSGRLADTQYF
V: TRBV25-1; D: -; J: TRBJ2-1; CDR3: CASSGPHEQFF
V: TRBV10-1; D: -; J: TRBJ2-1; CDR3: CASSELQSGNEQFF
V: TRBV6-1; D: TRBD2; J: TRBJ2-1; CDR3: CASSELAGGSYNEQFF
V: TRBV6-1; D: TRBD1; J: TRBJ1-1; CDR3: CASGGGKGATNTEAFF
V: TRBV7-6; D: TRBD1; J: TRBJ2-1; CDR3: CASSLGQGMEQFF
V: TRBV6-1; D: TRBD2; J: TRBJ2-7; CDR3: CASSKAGLYEQYF
V: TRBV12-3/TRBV12-4; D: TRBD2; J: TRBJ2-1; CDR3: CATTQVGGSYNEQFF
V: TRBV9; D: -; J: TRBJ2-5; CDR3: CASSDPSGAQYF
V: TRBV7-3; D: TRBD2; J: TRBJ2-1; CDR3: CASSLSGTSGGYNEQFF
V: TRBV7-2; D: TRBD2; J: -; CDR3: CASSLTSGKETQYF
V: TRBV6-1; D: -; J: TRBJ2-5; CDR3: CASSPGLPPETQYF
V: TRBV27; D: TRBD2; J: TRBJ2-1; CDR3: CASSSPGTSGTYEQFF
V: TRBV10-3; D: -; J: TRBJ2-1; CDR3: CAISERASDEQFF
V: TRBV6-1; D: -; J: TRBJ2-3; CDR3: CASLMRSSTDTQYF
V: TRBV6-5; D: -; J: TRBJ2-6; CDR3: CASSYKTGWVNVLTF